What follows are 18 T cell receptor beta chains derived from one specimen sequenced in a study of Ad26.COV2.S vaccination and SARS-CoV-2 variants. TCRdb's table, derived via immunoSEQ multiplex PCR, lists solely in-frame clones and lacks some. This sample has about 480,000 clones, with approximately 90% found just once. Noted treatment: some 20 received Ad26.COV2.S at low or high dose, single or two shots; 5 received placebo; per-sample allocation not given. Samples came from day 63 after the first vaccine or placebo injection. The material was peripheral blood, obtained in a trial of Ad26.COV2.S vaccine versus placebo. The receptors were sampled from a person between 18 and 65 years old who received the Ad26.COV2.S COVID-19 vaccine or a placebo.

This sequence joins TRBV7-2 and TRBJ2-7; 13 bases align to TRBD2. Germline CDR1 SGHTA, CDR2 FQGNSA. The CDR3 totals 18 residues. Losses at the gene ends were 6 bases for V and 2 bases for J; bases not matched to a gene: 13. The CDR3 reads CASSTIPGLAGSTYEQYF. The CDR3 DNA sequence: TGTGCCAGCAGTACTATTCCGGGACTAGCGGGATCCACCTACGAGCAGTACTTC.

The chain uses TRBV14 and TRBJ2-7; maybe TRBD2 (5 bases). The V gene lost 5 bases and the J gene lost 4 bases, with 15 bases spanning the gap. Germline V CDR1 and CDR2: SGHDN, FVKESK. The CDR3 contains 14 residues. CDR3 sequence: CASSIIGDSYEQYF. As DNA, the CDR3 is TGTGCCAGCAGCATAATCGGGGATTCATACGAGCAGTACTTC.

The V call is TRBV6-6, the J call TRBJ2-4; D not resolved. The germline gives CDR1 MNHNY, CDR2 SVGAGI (reference sequence). Trimming shortened V by 5 bases and J by 0 bases, and 8 bases separated the two germline ends. The CDR3 spans 14 residues. The CDR3 region is CASSRVPAKNIQYF. As DNA, the CDR3 is TGTGCCAGCAGTCGCGTTCCAGCCAAAAACATTCAGTACTTC.

The J gene is TRBJ1-5, the V gene TRBV5-8, with TRBD1 as a possible D gene (6 bases). Looked up from germline, CDR1 is SGHTS and CDR2 is YDEGEE. V shed 0 bases and J shed 7 bases, with 17 bases lying between them. This CDR3 comprises 16 residues. The CDR3 nucleotides are TGTGCCAGCAGCTTGGGGACAGCATCGATGGGGCAGCCCCAGCATTTT. This codes for CASSLGTASMGQPQHF. The whole variable domain, filled in from reference TRBV5-8 and TRBJ1-5, reads EAGVTQSPTHLIKTRGQQATLRCSPISGHTSVYWYQQALGLGLQFLLWYDEGEERNRGNFPPRFSGRQFPNYSSELNVNALELEDSALYLCASSLGTASMGQPQHFGDGTRLSIL.

The V and J genes are TRBV6-5 and TRBJ1-6; no clear D gene. V was cut by 6 bases and J by 6 bases, with 12 bases left in between. Germline values: CDR1 MNHEY, CDR2 SVGAGI. The CDR3 is 14 residues long. CDR3 sequence reads: CASRNRVVNSPLHF. DNA for the CDR3: TGTGCCAGCAGAAACCGGGTCGTTAATTCACCCCTCCACTTT.

The rearrangement uses TRBV6-2 or TRBV6-3 and TRBJ2-7; the D gene is possibly TRBD2 (5 bases). With 2 bases removed from V and 0 bases from J, the gap between germline ends came to 17 bases. The CDR3 loop spans 17 amino acids. The germline V gene encodes CDR1 MNHEY and CDR2 SVGEGT. The CDR3 protein is CASSYSPLGGSSYEQYF. As DNA, the CDR3 is TGTGCCAGCAGTTACAGCCCTCTGGGTGGGAGCTCCTACGAGCAGTACTTC.

The J gene is TRBJ2-7, the V gene TRBV2; perhaps TRBD2 as D (5 bases). This CDR3 region has 16 residues. The V gene's germline CDR1 is SNHLY and CDR2 FYNNEI. Trimming pared 1 base from V and 4 bases from J, leaving 17 bases between. CDR3 sequence reads: CASSEGDGPRGYEQYF. In nucleotides, the CDR3 is TGTGCCAGCAGTGAAGGAGACGGACCTCGCGGGTACGAGCAGTACTTC.

This clone has just one count. The chain joins TRBV7-2 to TRBJ2-3, with a possible D match to TRBD1 (6 bases). The V and J ends lost 6 bases and 0 bases respectively, with 7 bases between them. There are 13 residues in the CDR3. Germline V CDR1 and CDR2: SGHTA, FQGNSA. CDR3 coding DNA: TGTGCCAGCAGAAGGGGGAGCACAGATACGCAGTATTTT. It translates to CASRRGSTDTQYF.

The V call is TRBV7-2, the J call TRBJ1-5; D is unclear. Trimming took off 1 base at V and 3 bases at J, with 4 bases between the two ends. CDR1 is SGHTA and CDR2 is FQGNSA in the germline V gene. This CDR3 has 13 residues. The CDR3 protein is CASSLGFNQPQHF. The CDR3 coding sequence is TGTGCCAGCAGCTTAGGATTCAATCAGCCCCAGCATTTT.

This clone appeared a few times. The chain joins TRBV5-1 to TRBJ2-3; 7 bases are shared with TRBD2. The ends lost 4 bases at V and 2 bases at J; junction bases unmatched: 10. Germline V gene lookup returns CDR1 SGHRS and CDR2 YFSETQ. This CDR3 is built from 16 residues. As DNA, the CDR3 is TGCGCCAGCAGCCCCCCACTAGCGACCAACACAGATACGCAGTATTTT. This gives the protein CASSPPLATNTDTQYF. Looking up the rest from reference TRBV5-1 and TRBJ2-3 gives the full variable domain: KAGVTQTPRYLIKTRGQQVTLSCSPISGHRSVSWYQQTPGQGLQFLFEYFSETQRNKGNFPGRFSGRQFSNSRSEMNVSTLELGDSALYLCASSPPLATNTDTQYFGPGTRLTVL.

This clone has just one count. This sequence joins TRBV6-5 and TRBJ1-5, with a tentative D call TRBD1 (5 bases). Germline V gene lookup returns CDR1 MNHEY and CDR2 SVGAGI. The V gene lost 6 bases and the J gene lost 0 bases, with 9 bases spanning the gap. There are 14 residues in the CDR3. The DNA for the CDR3 is TGTGCCAGCAGGCCCGGGACTAGCAATCAGCCCCAGCATTTT. Protein sequence: CASRPGTSNQPQHF.

The chain recombines TRBV5-6 with TRBJ2-3, with unresolved D. Germline values: CDR1 SGHDT, CDR2 YYEEEE. With 4 bases removed from V and 1 base from J, the gap between germline ends came to 16 bases. This CDR3 is 16 amino acids long. The CDR3 nucleotides are TGTGCCAGCAGCCGCAATCCCGGACGCCGCACAGATACGCAGTATTTT. Protein: CASSRNPGRRTDTQYF. Full variable domain (rest looked up from reference TRBV5-6 and TRBJ2-3): DAGVTQSPTHLIKTRGQQVTLRCSPKSGHDTVSWYQQALGQGPQFIFQYYEEEERQRGNFPDRFSGHQFPNYSSELNVNALLLGDSALYLCASSRNPGRRTDTQYFGPGTRLTVL.

This clone was seen only once. The chain has TRBV6-2 or TRBV6-3 and TRBJ2-7, with D perhaps given as TRBD1 or TRBD2 (5 bases each). Trimming took 2 bases from V and 7 from J, leaving 18 bases between them. Germline V lookup: CDR1 MNHEY, CDR2 SVGEGT. This CDR3 spans 15 amino acids. The CDR3 nucleotides read TGTGCCAGCAGTTACACAGGACTCCCGTTTTCGGAGCAGTACTTC. As protein: CASSYTGLPFSEQYF.

The rearrangement uses TRBV5-6 and TRBJ1-1; D perhaps matches TRBD1 (5 bases). Germline assignment: CDR1 SGHDT and CDR2 YYEEEE. The CDR3 has 13 amino acids. V was pared by 4 bases and J by 6 bases, with 13 bases between. The CDR3 is CASSPRTGPEAFF. CDR3 nucleotides: TGTGCCAGCAGCCCTCGGACGGGGCCTGAAGCTTTCTTT.

Only a few counts were recorded for this clone. The rearrangement links TRBV29-1 to TRBJ1-1, with D unclear. The CDR3 is made up of 13 amino acids. Trimming took 4 bases from V and 1 from J, leaving 10 bases between them. The germline CDR1 and CDR2 sequences are SQVTM and ANQGSEA. The CDR3 reads CSVARHENTEAFF. As DNA, the CDR3 is TGCAGCGTTGCCCGACATGAGAACACTGAAGCTTTCTTT.

This chain links TRBV2 with TRBJ2-1, with 15 positions matching TRBD2. The CDR3 has 19 amino acids. The germline CDR1 and CDR2 sequences are SNHLY and FYNNEI. Unmatched junction bases numbered 8, after V lost 3 bases and J lost 2 bases. The CDR3 spells CASSDTGLAGGIAYNEQFF. The CDR3 DNA follows: TGTGCCAGCAGTGATACAGGACTAGCGGGAGGGATTGCCTACAATGAGCAGTTCTTC.

CDR3 DNA sequence: TGCGCCAGCAGCTCCCCTACCTACGAGCAGTACTTC. This encodes CASSSPTYEQYF. The genes are TRBV5-1 and TRBJ2-7; D gene ambiguous. The CDR3 runs 12 residues. Trimming left V 3 bases short and J 2 bases short, with 6 bases between. Germline lookup yields CDR1 SGHRS and CDR2 YFSETQ.

The rearrangement joins TRBV19 to TRBJ1-5, with unresolved D. Trimming cost V 5 bases and J 7 bases, with 9 bases left between them. Germline V lookup: CDR1 LNHDA, CDR2 SQIVND (reference sequence). The CDR3 length is 12 residues. The CDR3 reads CASSPNGQPQHF. The CDR3 DNA follows: TGTGCCAGTAGTCCAAACGGCCAGCCCCAGCATTTT. The full variable domain, completed using reference TRBV19 and TRBJ1-5, is DGGITQSPKYLFRKEGQNVTLSCEQNLNHDAMYWYRQDPGQGLRLIYYSQIVNDFQKGDIAEGYSVSREKKESFPLTVTSAQKNPTAFYLCASSPNGQPQHFGDGTRLSIL.